The T cell receptor beta chain under discussion was sequenced for a study of blood T cell repertoires in COVID-19 (TCRdb year 2020). Concerning the study at large: Samples from collaborators originated in the United States, Italy and Spain and spanned both the acute and convalescent phases of COVID-19. The material from the prospective study consisted of cDNA or gDNA derived from T cells, B-cell-depleted T cells, or PBMCs. The dataset comprised deeply sampled blood TCRbeta repertoires from subjects exposed to, actively infected with, or recovered from COVID-19. The repertoires were released in a freely available public database intended as a resource for research on the immune response to SARS-CoV-2. Samples came from the ongoing ImmuneRACE study (first 160 participants) plus 1,254 subjects from 6 global collaborators. Nearly every sample came with metadata listing a de-identified subject ID, COVID-19 status, age in years and sex. Where available, HLA class I and class II types were obtained from metadata supplied by the sample provider rather than from assay-based typing. The full study reports these points: The amount of clinical and demographic metadata varied by source and participant and was provided uncurated.

About this clone itself: Its antigen is unknown. Base quality data are lacking; no much larger clone is found one base away.

The V end gives up 2 bases and the J end 7 bases, leaving 6 bases in the junction not matched to a gene. The CDR3 goes from the cysteine to the phenylalanine over 15 residues. Just the 45-base CDR3 DNA is kept, in frame starting at base 1. CDR1 SNHLY and CDR2 FYNNEI are derived from the germline V gene. The collaborating institutions used their own protocols to collect whole blood in K2EDTA tubes. For TCRbeta analysis, collaborators shipped samples as frozen whole blood, isolated PBMCs, or DNA extracted from either of those sample types. TCRbeta CDR3 regions were amplified from genomic DNA using the immunoSEQ Assay, a bias-controlled multiplex PCR. Concerning the study's data processing: Nucleated cell counts per sample were estimated from amplification of reference gene primers within the assay. To quantify the absolute abundance of each unique TCRbeta CDR3 rearrangement, sequence reads were collapsed and filtered. Productive Simpson clonality was computed per sample as the square root of Simpson's diversity index over productive rearrangements. TCRdb retrieved this table from immuneACCESS and kept in-frame rearrangements only. Not all clones are present; in checked studies, unresolved V genes account for under half, and no reason is known for the remainder. The DNA gave D and trimming, while V, J and clone size come from that table. The sample table contains some 100,000 clones; only one count was recorded for approximately 85% of them. More than 25% of the sample is held by the ten biggest clonotypes.

The chain is made from TRBV2 and TRBJ2-3, and TRBD2 aligns with 10 junction nucleotides. The TCR sequence derives from a human donor in a cohort sampled during active COVID-19. The sample consisted of peripheral blood. The nucleotides read TGTGCCAGCAGTGAATCTAGCGGGGGCGGGAATACGCAGTATTTT. Translation gives CASSESSGGGNTQYF.